These T cell receptor beta chains were read from a single sample in a study of shared clonotypes between healthy human individuals. The method was immunoSEQ multiplex PCR; TCRdb's version includes in-frame clones alone and lacks a portion of them. Of millions of clones listed, over 85% are singletons. Source material: naive CD4+ T cells sorted from blood. The receptors originated from a man aged 18 to 29 in good health. The CDR3 runs from the conserved cysteine through the conserved F or W. The order of the fields is V gene, D gene, J gene, CDR3 length, CDR3 protein, CDR3 DNA. A D gene is named only where the DNA matches it firmly.

v_gene: TRBV19
d_gene: TRBD1
j_gene: TRBJ1-1
len: 13
CDR3aa: CASSVTGGTEAFF
CDR3nt: TGTGCCAGTAGTGTGACAGGGGGAACTGAAGCTTTCTTT

v_gene: TRBV6-1
d_gene: TRBD1
j_gene: TRBJ1-5
len: 13
CDR3aa: CAGHRGLGEPQHF
CDR3nt: TGTGCCGGCCACAGGGGGCTTGGAGAGCCCCAGCATTTT

v_gene: TRBV19
d_gene: TRBD1
j_gene: TRBJ1-1
len: 14
CDR3aa: CASSLYQGAAEAFF
CDR3nt: TGTGCCAGTAGTTTATACCAGGGGGCGGCTGAAGCTTTCTTT

v_gene: TRBV7-8
d_gene: -
j_gene: TRBJ1-1
len: 13
CDR3aa: CASSLGERAEAFF
CDR3nt: TGTGCCAGCAGCTTAGGTGAGAGGGCTGAAGCTTTCTTT

v_gene: TRBV18
d_gene: TRBD1
j_gene: TRBJ1-5
len: 16
CDR3aa: CASSPLTTGGGQPQHF
CDR3nt: TGTGCCAGCTCACCACTTACTACAGGGGGCGGTCAGCCCCAGCATTTT

v_gene: TRBV7-6
d_gene: -
j_gene: TRBJ1-3
len: 14
CDR3aa: CASSSGSLRNTIYF
CDR3nt: TGTGCCAGCAGCTCTGGCTCCCTGAGAAACACCATATATTTT

v_gene: TRBV5-1
d_gene: TRBD1
j_gene: TRBJ2-4
len: 14
CDR3aa: CASSSGGGGDIQYF
CDR3nt: TGCGCCAGCAGCTCAGGGGGCGGTGGAGACATTCAGTACTTC

v_gene: TRBV5-5
d_gene: -
j_gene: TRBJ1-2
len: 12
CDR3aa: CASSLLFYGYTF
CDR3nt: TGTGCCAGCAGCTTGCTATTCTATGGCTACACCTTC

v_gene: TRBV4-1
d_gene: TRBD1
j_gene: TRBJ1-4
len: 16
CDR3aa: CASSLRGERANEKLFF
CDR3nt: TGCGCCAGCAGCCTCAGGGGGGAACGGGCTAATGAAAAACTGTTTTTT

v_gene: TRBV9
d_gene: -
j_gene: TRBJ1-5
len: 16
CDR3aa: CASSVEVTRGNQPQHF
CDR3nt: TGTGCCAGCAGCGTAGAGGTTACGCGGGGCAATCAGCCCCAGCATTTT

v_gene: TRBV19
d_gene: TRBD1
j_gene: TRBJ2-2
len: 16
CDR3aa: CASNSKGALGSGELFF
CDR3nt: TGTGCCAGTAACTCGAAGGGGGCCTTGGGGTCCGGGGAGCTGTTTTTT

v_gene: TRBV6-5
d_gene: -
j_gene: TRBJ2-5
len: 13
CDR3aa: CAVLGLGQETQYF
CDR3nt: TGTGCCGTCCTAGGACTCGGGCAAGAGACCCAGTACTTC

v_gene: TRBV7-2
d_gene: -
j_gene: TRBJ1-1
len: 14
CDR3aa: CASSLPGSYTEAFF
CDR3nt: TGTGCCAGCAGCTTGCCAGGGTCCTACACTGAAGCTTTCTTT

v_gene: TRBV6-6
d_gene: -
j_gene: TRBJ2-3
len: 16
CDR3aa: CASSSSIDRITDTQYF
CDR3nt: TGTGCCAGCAGTAGTTCCATAGACAGGATCACAGATACGCAGTATTTT

v_gene: TRBV11-3
d_gene: -
j_gene: TRBJ2-2
len: 14
CDR3aa: CASSPRTGTGELFF
CDR3nt: TGTGCCAGCAGCCCTAGAACAGGCACCGGGGAGCTGTTTTTT

v_gene: TRBV5-1
d_gene: -
j_gene: TRBJ1-5
len: 14
CDR3aa: CAGPAGSRNQPQHF
CDR3nt: TGCGCGGGCCCTGCAGGTTCGCGCAATCAGCCCCAGCATTTT

v_gene: TRBV10-2
d_gene: -
j_gene: TRBJ1-1
len: 14
CDR3aa: CASSRRGADTEAFF
CDR3nt: TGCGCCAGCAGTCGACGGGGGGCCGACACTGAAGCTTTCTTT

v_gene: TRBV30
d_gene: -
j_gene: TRBJ2-5
len: 12
CDR3aa: CAWGTRTETQYF
CDR3nt: TGTGCCTGGGGCACTAGAACCGAGACCCAGTACTTC

v_gene: TRBV6-5
d_gene: TRBD2
j_gene: TRBJ2-1
len: 15
CDR3aa: CASSRGTSALPEQFF
CDR3nt: TGTGCCAGCAGCCGCGGGACTAGCGCACTTCCGGAGCAGTTCTTC

v_gene: TRBV27
d_gene: -
j_gene: TRBJ1-5
len: 14
CDR3aa: CASSLKKGSWPQHF
CDR3nt: TGTGCCAGCAGTTTGAAGAAGGGTAGTTGGCCCCAGCATTTT

v_gene: TRBV5-1
d_gene: -
j_gene: TRBJ2-5
len: 14
CDR3aa: CASSLSNQQETQYF
CDR3nt: TGCGCCAGCAGCTTGTCGAACCAACAAGAGACCCAGTACTTC

v_gene: TRBV5-1
d_gene: TRBD2
j_gene: TRBJ2-7
len: 14
CDR3aa: CASSPSGASYEQYF
CDR3nt: TGCGCCAGCAGCCCTAGCGGGGCCTCCTACGAGCAGTACTTC